Each of the 8 T cell receptor beta chains below was sequenced from the same sample in a study of beta chain features in type 1 diabetes. Study outcomes and limitations: Among all four CD4+ subsets, Type 1 diabetes patients had TCRB CDR3s that were moderately but significantly shorter.

No cognate antigen is known for these TCRs. cDNA synthesis used the whole RNA isolate, giving expressed TCRB sequences. TCRdb keeps only in-frame clones here, not all; method: immunoSEQ multiplex PCR. This sample has 640,000 or so clones, with more than 12% found just once. Sequencing was done on a sample of naive CD4+ T cells from blood. These receptors originate from a man in his late teens or twenties with type 1 diabetes.

DNA for the CDR3: TGTGCCAGCAGCGCTGGACAGGGGCAGGGTGGTGACTATGGCTACACCTTC. Translation gives CASSAGQGQGGDYGYTF. This chain uses TRBV28 with TRBJ1-2, with TRBD1 identical over 9 bases. Germline-derived CDR1 and CDR2 are MDHEN and SYDVKM. This CDR3 region has 17 residues. J gave up 3 bases and V 6 bases, and 14 bases lay outside the gene matches.

The chain carries TRBV7-2 and TRBJ2-4; 7 bases are a match to TRBD1. J was trimmed by 10 bases and V by 5 bases; bases with no gene match: 5. Germline V CDR1 and CDR2: SGHTA, FQGNSA. The CDR3 is made up of 12 amino acids. As DNA, the CDR3 is TGTGCCAGCAGCCCCCGACAGGGTATTCAGTACTTC. This translates into CASSPRQGIQYF.

The rearrangement links TRBV10-3 to TRBJ2-7; no definite D call. The CDR3 has 14 amino acids. Trimming shortened V by 4 bases and J by 0 bases, and 10 bases separated the two germline ends. Germline CDR1 is ENHRY and CDR2 is SYGVKD. The CDR3, as DNA: TGTGCCATCAGTGCACAGTATGTCTCCTACGAGCAGTACTTC. Translation gives CAISAQYVSYEQYF.

There are a few counts of this clone. The J gene is TRBJ1-2, the V gene TRBV2; D perhaps matches TRBD1 (5 bases). The CDR3 extends over 18 amino acids. Germline-derived CDR1 and CDR2 are SNHLY and FYNNEI. Trimming left V 0 bases short and J 2 bases short, with 19 bases between. The CDR3 DNA is TGTGCCAGCAGTGAAGCGCTATACGGGGCTGGAGCCAACTATGGCTACACCTTC. This codes for CASSEALYGAGANYGYTF.

This clone occurred a few times. The chain employs TRBV28 and TRBJ2-3; 12 positions match TRBD1. With V trimmed by 2 bases and J by 3 bases, 6 bases remained unmatched. CDR3 size: 17 residues. Germline CDR1 reads MDHEN; CDR2 reads SYDVKM. CDR3 sequence: CASSLGTGGVFTDTQYF. CDR3 coding DNA: TGTGCCAGCAGTTTAGGGACAGGGGGCGTTTTTACAGATACGCAGTATTTT.

This clone was counted only a few times. The chain joins TRBV7-8 to TRBJ1-6, with 7 bases identical to TRBD1. The germline V gene encodes CDR1 SGHVS and CDR2 FQNEAQ. J gave up 9 bases and V 1 base, and 9 bases lay outside the gene matches. This CDR3 spans 16 amino acids. CDR3 residues: CASSLGPGGVPSPLHF. Written as DNA, the CDR3 is TGTGCCAGCAGCTTAGGTCCAGGGGGAGTTCCTTCACCCCTCCACTTT.

The chain recombines TRBV9 with TRBJ1-1; possibly TRBD1 for D (6 bases). Germline-derived CDR1 and CDR2 are SGDLS and YYNGEE. The CDR3 is made up of 14 amino acids. V was shortened by 3 bases and J by 1 base, with 10 bases between the two germline ends. CDR3 DNA sequence: TGTGCCAGCAGCGCCAGACAGGCGAACACTGAAGCTTTCTTT. Protein product: CASSARQANTEAFF.

This clone was picked up a small number of times. The rearrangement links TRBV30 to TRBJ2-7; a possible D gene is TRBD2 (5 bases). V gave up 0 bases and J gave up 5 bases, with 17 bases separating them. CDR3 length: 15 residues. The germline V gene encodes CDR1 GTSNPN and CDR2 SVGIG (reference sequence). Here the CDR3 reads CAWSVFSVGRNEQYF. The DNA of the CDR3 is TGTGCCTGGAGTGTATTTAGCGTCGGTCGAAACGAGCAGTACTTC.